This note documents a single T cell receptor (beta chain) sequence. Its antigen is as yet unknown. Findings and caveats of the study: Tumor memory CD4+ T cell TCR gene usage clustered with blood and lymph node memory CD4+ cells and lymph node naive CD4+ cells. Greatest tumor Treg TCR overlap was with tumor naive CD4+ cells.

After constant-region reverse-primer amplification, full-length variable regions underwent semi-nested PCR with Nested Universal Primer A. TCRdb re-called the 5' RACE reads through MiXCR, storing one row per CDR3 protein. The sample contains 50,000 to 65,000 distinct CDR3 sequences, roughly 28% of which appear only once. V was trimmed by 5 bases and J by 6 bases, leaving 11 bases between them. This CDR3 has 12 amino acids. CDR1 and CDR2 (germline): MNHEY, SVGAGI. The memory fraction was CD4+CD45RO+CD25- cells. V is TRBV6-5 and J is TRBJ2-7, with D perhaps TRBD2 (6 bases). The specimen sequenced was tumor-infiltrating memory CD4+ T cells sorted from the breast tumor. Subset of the sample: memory CD4+ T cells, CD4+CD45RO+CD25-. This TCR was recovered from a female donor with breast cancer. CDR3 nucleotide sequence: TGTGCCAGCAGTCCTTCGACTAGCGAGCAGTACTTC. It codes for CASSPSTSEQYF.